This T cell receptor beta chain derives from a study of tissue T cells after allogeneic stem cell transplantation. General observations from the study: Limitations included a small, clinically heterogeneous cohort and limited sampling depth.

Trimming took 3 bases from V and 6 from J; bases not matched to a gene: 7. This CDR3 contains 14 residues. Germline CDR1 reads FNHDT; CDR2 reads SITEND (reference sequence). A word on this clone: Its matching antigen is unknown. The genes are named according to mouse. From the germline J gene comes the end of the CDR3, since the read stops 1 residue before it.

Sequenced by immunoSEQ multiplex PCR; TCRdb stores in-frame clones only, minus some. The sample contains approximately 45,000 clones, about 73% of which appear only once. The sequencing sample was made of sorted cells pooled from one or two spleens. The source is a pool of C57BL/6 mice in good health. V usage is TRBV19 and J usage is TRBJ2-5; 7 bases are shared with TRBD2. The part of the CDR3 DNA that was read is TGTGCCAGCAGTACCCGCTGGGGGAGGGACACCCAGTAC. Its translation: CASSTRWGRDTQY. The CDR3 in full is CASSTRWGRDTQYF. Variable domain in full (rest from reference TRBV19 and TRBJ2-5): GGIITQTPKFLIGQEGQKLTLKCQQNFNHDTMYWYRQDSGKGLRLIYYSITENDLQKGDLSEGYDASREKKSSFSLTVTSAQKNEMAVFLCASSTRWGRDTQYFGPGTRLLVL.